This T cell receptor (beta chain) was captured by sequencing in a study of blood T cell repertoires in COVID-19. Study details: The study drew acute and convalescent COVID-19 samples from the United States, Italy and Spain.

Germline CDR1 reads SQVTM; CDR2 reads ANQGSEA. The length of the CDR3 is 13 residues. The V end was cut by 7 bases, the J end by 0 bases, with 12 bases between. TCRdb keeps only in-frame clones here, not all; method: immunoSEQ multiplex PCR. The sample holds about 200,000 clones; more than 75% are singletons and the top ten take around 6%. The sequence was collected from a man aged 40-49 years with acute COVID-19. The chain combines TRBV29-1 with TRBJ1-1; no definite D call. Sequencing was carried out using PBMCs or T cells enriched from blood (not recorded which). The CDR3: CSARTELNTEAFF. The CDR3 DNA sequence: TGCAGCGCCCGCACAGAGTTGAACACTGAAGCTTTCTTT.